This TCR beta chain stems from a study of T cell repertoires in cytomegalovirus infection. Study-level results: The ex vivo response was dominated by HLA-C-restricted CMV-specific TCR beta clonotypes.

TCRdb re-derived calls from the reads in MiXCR, one entry per CDR3 protein. The table lists approximately 1,000,000 distinct CDR3 sequences, around 30% of them singletons. The germline V gene encodes CDR1 MNHNY and CDR2 SVGAGI (reference sequence). The ends lost 2 bases at V and 7 bases at J; junction bases unmatched: 8. This CDR3 is 16 amino acids long. This clonotype has only a few counts. Its specificity is not known. The V and J genes are TRBV6-6 and TRBJ2-1; 10 bases agree with TRBD1. The receptor was isolated from a human donor in good health (CMV status not recorded). Some clones in this sample may be carry-over from other donors' samples. The material was cultured CD8+ T cells from PBMCs, obtained from culture after CMV antigen stimulation. CDR3 residues: CASSYHPGQGMNEQFF. The CDR3 DNA reads TGTGCCAGCAGTTACCATCCGGGACAGGGGATGAATGAGCAGTTCTTC.